The clone carrying this T cell receptor beta chain appeared many times. The antigen is unknown. Synthesis of cDNA was carried out by template-switch 5'RACE. The reaction used 10-nucleotide random UMIs. Each CDR3 protein is one row after TCRdb ran MiXCR on the 5' RACE reads. This sample has 55,000 to 65,000 distinct CDR3 sequences, with roughly 9.8% found just once. The time point: longitudinal time-point 2. The entry originates in a study of neurological immune-mediated disorders. In germline, CDR1 is SGDLS, CDR2 YYNGEE. V lost 0 bases to trimming and J lost 5 bases; unmatched junction nucleotides: 6. The CDR3 is 15 residues long. General study results and limits: No expanded-clone CDR3 amino acid sequence recurred across subjects, suggesting private TCR-beta repertoires.

Sequenced: PBMCs. The chain is built from TRBV9 and TRBJ2-7; 9 positions match TRBD2. The clonotype was recovered from a man aged 25 to 40 in good health. The CDR3 is CASSVGLAGMNEQYF. In nucleotides, the CDR3 is TGTGCCAGCAGCGTAGGGCTAGCGGGAATGAACGAGCAGTACTTC. Based on the CDR3 plus reference TRBV9 and TRBJ2-7, the full variable domain is DSGVTQTPKHLITATGQRVTLRCSPRSGDLSVYWYQQSLDQGLQFLIQYYNGEERAKGNILERFSAQQFPDLHSELNLSSLELGDSALYFCASSVGLAGMNEQYFGPGTRLTVT.